The 32 T cell receptor beta chains below were found in one sample sequenced in a study of liver allograft versus peripheral blood T cells. Study background: Comparisons were made between T cell receptor repertoires found in transplanted livers and those circulating in recipients' peripheral blood.

A single record per CDR3 protein comes from TCRdb applying MiXCR to the reads. The repertoire holds 5,500 to 6,500 distinct CDR3 sequences, with about 16% as singletons. The source is a human patient who had a liver transplant. Among the T cells, some may be from the graft donor.

The genes are TRBV27 and TRBJ2-1, with 11 nucleotides matching TRBD2. Germline trimming cut 1 base from V and 5 bases from J; bases unmatched to any gene: 1. Germline V lookup: CDR1 MNHEY, CDR2 SMNVEV (reference sequence). This CDR3 spans 15 amino acids. CDR3 sequence reads: CASSLLAGGHNEQFF. The CDR3 DNA follows: TGTGCCAGCAGTTTATTAGCGGGGGGGCACAATGAGCAGTTCTTC.

The CDR3 protein is CASSGGQGFTDTQYF. The DNA for the CDR3 is TGTGCCAGCAGCGGGGGACAGGGGTTCACAGATACGCAGTATTTT. The gene calls are TRBV7-9 and TRBJ2-3; 10 positions agree with TRBD1. Germline trimming cut 5 bases from V and 2 bases from J; bases unmatched to any gene: 4. The germline V gene encodes CDR1 SEHNR and CDR2 FQNEAQ (reference sequence). The CDR3 has 15 residues.

The chain links TRBV30 to TRBJ2-1; TRBD2 is a possible D gene (5 bases). V lost 1 base, J lost 0 bases, and 10 bases lay in between. CDR3 length: 15 residues. The germline V gene encodes CDR1 GTSNPN and CDR2 SVGIG (reference sequence). CDR3 coding DNA: TGTGCCTGGAGTGAACAGAGGGTCTCCTACAATGAGCAGTTCTTC. It codes for CAWSEQRVSYNEQFF.

This clonotype is medium-sized in the sample. The V call is TRBV18, the J call TRBJ2-3, with TRBD1 matching over 7 bases. The CDR3 sequence is 17 residues long. Per the germline V gene, CDR1 is KGHSH and CDR2 is LQKENI. V was pared by 3 bases and J by 2 bases, with 11 bases of the junction left unmatched. CDR3 protein: CASSPVDRLEITDTQYF. The CDR3 bases are TGTGCCAGCTCACCTGTGGACAGGTTAGAAATCACAGATACGCAGTATTTT.

The CDR3 bases are TGTGCCAGCAGTTCCGGACCCGGAGGGGTTCCCTACGAGCAGTACTTC. It yields the protein CASSSGPGGVPYEQYF. This chain links TRBV27 with TRBJ2-7, with D possibly being TRBD2 (6 bases). Germline V lookup: CDR1 MNHEY, CDR2 SMNVEV (reference sequence). CDR3 length: 16 residues. The V and J ends lost 4 bases and 2 bases respectively, with 18 bases between them.

The sample holds a few counts of this clonotype. The chain uses TRBV6-1 and TRBJ1-5, with 7 bases lining up with TRBD1. The CDR3 is made up of 12 amino acids. Trimming cost V 6 bases and J 7 bases; bases outside gene matches: 3. Germline lookup yields CDR1 MNHNS and CDR2 SASEGT. CDR3 bases: TGTGCCAGCAGACAGGGGTGGCAGCCCCAGCATTTT. This translates into CASRQGWQPQHF.

By its share, this clonotype is medium-sized. The rearrangement links TRBV19 to TRBJ1-1; D is undetermined. The ends were cut back, 6 bases at V and 0 bases at J, with 8 bases in the middle. Germline lookup yields CDR1 LNHDA and CDR2 SQIVND (reference sequence). The CDR3 sequence is 13 residues long. This CDR3 is CASSPTLNTEAFF. CDR3 DNA: TGTGCCAGTAGCCCTACCTTGAACACTGAAGCTTTCTTT.

This clonotype appeared many times. The gene calls are TRBV6-5 and TRBJ1-1; 7 nucleotides match TRBD1. After removal of 0 bases from V and 4 bases from J, the junction contained 5 bases not matched to a gene. The CDR3 totals 15 residues. The germline CDR1 and CDR2 sequences are MNHEY and SVGAGI. The CDR3 DNA sequence: TGTGCCAGCAGTTACTCAGGGGGCGCGGGCACTGAAGCTTTCTTT. Translation: CASSYSGGAGTEAFF.

This clonotype is medium-sized by share. CDR3 amino acids: CASSTQGRGSYEQYF. CDR3 coding DNA: TGTGCCAGTAGCACGCAGGGCAGGGGGAGTTACGAGCAGTACTTC. This sequence joins TRBV19 and TRBJ2-7; 7 bases map to TRBD1. The ends lost 6 bases at V and 4 bases at J; junction bases unmatched: 12. Germline V gene data show CDR1 as LNHDA and CDR2 as SQIVND (reference sequence). CDR3 length: 15 residues.

Sample share makes this clonotype medium-sized. The chain has TRBV6-5 and TRBJ1-2, with D possibly matching TRBD1 (5 bases). Germline lookup yields CDR1 MNHEY and CDR2 SVGAGI. Trimming pared 2 bases from V and 1 base from J, leaving 11 bases between. The CDR3 length is 15 residues. The CDR3 DNA is TGTGCCAGCAGTTACGGGGGAGGAGGTAACTATGGCTACACCTTC. As protein: CASSYGGGGNYGYTF.

The chain carries TRBV15 and TRBJ2-7; D uncertain. Per germline, CDR1 LNHNV and CDR2 YYDKDF (reference sequence). V shed 0 bases and J shed 5 bases, with 20 bases lying between them. The CDR3 extends over 17 amino acids. The CDR3: CATSRDRSAFGVHEQYF. The CDR3, as DNA: TGTGCCACCAGCAGAGATCGGTCGGCGTTCGGCGTACACGAGCAGTACTTC.

This clonotype has a count of ten or more. The chain joins TRBV19 to TRBJ2-5; D is perhaps TRBD1 or TRBD2 (5 bases each). The V gene lost 5 bases and the J gene lost 5 bases, with 18 bases spanning the gap. Germline CDR1 reads LNHDA; CDR2 reads SQIVND (reference sequence). The CDR3 contains 15 residues. This CDR3 reads CASSPMGPYGETQYF. The CDR3 DNA is TGTGCCAGTAGTCCAATGGGACCTTACGGGGAGACCCAGTACTTC. Together with reference TRBV19 and TRBJ2-5, the CDR3 gives the full variable domain: DGGITQSPKYLFRKEGQNVTLSCEQNLNHDAMYWYRQDPGQGLRLIYYSQIVNDFQKGDIAEGYSVSREKKESFPLTVTSAQKNPTAFYLCASSPMGPYGETQYFGPGTRLLVL.

Many counts were recorded for this clonotype. V gene TRBV15 combines with J gene TRBJ2-7; TRBD1 matches at 7 bases. The CDR3 totals 16 residues. J gave up 2 bases and V 2 bases, and 9 bases lay outside the gene matches. Germline lookup yields CDR1 LNHNV and CDR2 YYDKDF (reference sequence). DNA for the CDR3: TGTGCCACCAGCAGACTGACAGGGCCTCGGGCCTACGAGCAGTACTTC. Translation: CATSRLTGPRAYEQYF.

The chain is built from TRBV20-1 and TRBJ1-6, with TRBD1 matching over 7 bases. The CDR3 has 17 residues. Germline V gene lookup returns CDR1 DFQATT and CDR2 SNEGSKA (reference sequence). The ends lost 3 bases at V and 0 bases at J; junction bases unmatched: 8. The CDR3 sequence is CSASYVRGNSYNSPLHF. The CDR3 DNA reads as TGCAGTGCTAGTTACGTCAGGGGGAACTCCTATAATTCACCCCTCCACTTT.

This clonotype was seen at least ten times. The chain links TRBV24-1 to TRBJ2-2; no clear D. Looked up from germline, CDR1 is KGHDR and CDR2 is SFDVKD. V lost 4 bases, J lost 5 bases, and 7 bases lay in between. The CDR3 covers 13 residues. The CDR3 DNA follows: TGTGCCACCAGTGACACCCGAACCGGGGAGCTGTTTTTT. It specifies CATSDTRTGELFF.

The chain employs TRBV27 and TRBJ2-7; D not resolved. Trimming removed 7 bases at V and 3 bases at J, with 16 bases between. The CDR3 consists of 14 residues. Germline V CDR1 and CDR2: MNHEY, SMNVEV (reference sequence). CDR3 in amino acids: CASKGQDGIYEQYF. In nucleotides, the CDR3 is TGTGCCAGCAAAGGGCAAGATGGGATCTACGAGCAGTACTTC.

The genes are TRBV10-2 and TRBJ1-1; 7 bases align to TRBD1. The CDR3 covers 14 residues. Germline-derived CDR1 and CDR2 are WSHSY and SAAADI. V shed 3 bases and J 1 base; nucleotides not matched to a gene: 2. Here the CDR3 reads CASSDPGGNTEAFF. The DNA for the CDR3 is TGCGCCAGCAGTGATCCAGGGGGGAACACTGAAGCTTTCTTT.

This chain joins TRBV12-3 or TRBV12-4 and TRBJ1-1, with D possibly TRBD1 on 5 matching bases. Trimming cost V 11 bases and J 0 bases, with 10 bases left between them. The CDR3 covers 12 residues. The CDR3 nucleotides read TGTGCCTCGACGGGGCTGAACACTGAAGCTTTCTTT. Its translation: CASTGLNTEAFF.

The sample holds a few counts of this clonotype. The chain uses TRBV20-1 and TRBJ2-4; 11 bases fit TRBD2. The CDR3 has 16 amino acids. Germline V CDR1 and CDR2: DFQATT, SNEGSKA (reference sequence). Unmatched junction bases numbered 8, after V lost 1 base and J lost 6 bases. For the CDR3, the DNA is TGCAGTGCTAGAGGATTAGCGGGAGGGCCGGGAAACATTCAGTACTTC. Protein sequence: CSARGLAGGPGNIQYF.

For this clonotype: One base away lies a much larger clone, so this may be a sequencing read error. The chain is built from TRBV13 and TRBJ2-7, with D unresolved. The CDR3 is 14 residues long. Germline V gives CDR1 PRHDT, CDR2 FYEKMQ (reference sequence). The DNA for the CDR3 is TGTGACAGCAGCCCCCTGGGTCTCACCTACGAGCAGTACTTC. Its protein product is CDSSPLGLTYEQYF.

By share, this clonotype ranks as medium-sized. The chain joins TRBV27 to TRBJ2-5; 12 bases agree with TRBD2. The germline CDR1 and CDR2 sequences are MNHEY and SMNVEV (reference sequence). Losses at the gene ends were 6 bases for V and 5 bases for J; bases not matched to a gene: 4. This CDR3 region has 14 residues. DNA for the CDR3: TGTGCCAGCAGGGCTAGCGGGGGGGTCGAGACCCAGTACTTC. This codes for CASRASGGVETQYF.

The chain combines TRBV2 with TRBJ1-1, with TRBD1 identical over 7 bases. V was clipped by 6 bases and J by 4 bases; unmatched bases: 5. The CDR3 length is 13 residues. Germline CDR1 is SNHLY and CDR2 is FYNNEI. The CDR3 coding sequence is TGTGCCAGCAGAAACCGGGACAGCACTGAAGCTTTCTTT. Its translation: CASRNRDSTEAFF.

This clonotype was recorded many times. The J gene is TRBJ1-1, the V gene TRBV7-9, with D unclear. This CDR3 spans 13 amino acids. Trimming shortened V by 7 bases and J by 6 bases, and 15 bases separated the two germline ends. Germline V gene sequence: CDR1 SEHNR, CDR2 FQNEAQ (reference sequence). The CDR3 here is CASIHNLGAEAFF. The DNA of the CDR3 is TGTGCCAGCATCCACAATTTGGGTGCTGAAGCTTTCTTT.

There are many counts of this clonotype. This chain links TRBV30 with TRBJ1-2; TRBD1 matches 12 bases. The CDR3 length is 15 residues. CDR1 is GTSNPN, CDR2 SVGIG, per germline (reference sequence). The V gene end was trimmed by 2 bases and the J gene end by 5 bases; junction bases not matched to a gene: 6. This CDR3 reads CAWSRGTGGAYGYTF. The CDR3 DNA is TGTGCCTGGAGTCGCGGGACAGGGGGCGCGTATGGCTACACCTTC. Full variable domain (outside the CDR3, taken from reference TRBV30 and TRBJ1-2): SQTIHQWPATLVQPVGSPLSLECTVEGTSNPNLYWYRQAAGRGLQLLFYSVGIGQISSEVPQNLSASRPQDRQFILSSKKLLLSDSGFYLCAWSRGTGGAYGYTFGSGTRLTVV.

J is TRBJ1-6 and V is TRBV12-3 or TRBV12-4; D might be TRBD1 (6 bases). The CDR3 totals 14 residues. Trimming removed 3 bases at V and 7 bases at J, with 10 bases between. The chain's CDR3 is CASSFSGENSPLHF. CDR3 DNA sequence: TGTGCCAGCAGTTTTTCAGGGGAGAATTCACCCCTCCACTTT.

A word on this clonotype: A much larger clone lies one base from this, so it may be a read error. The V and J genes are TRBV6-5 and TRBJ2-2, with 15 nucleotides matching TRBD2. CDR3 length: 18 residues. The junction had 14 bases not matched to a gene; V was cut back by 7 bases and J by 8 bases. Germline V gives CDR1 MNHEY, CDR2 SVGAGI. CDR3 DNA sequence: TGTGCCAGCAAAGTCCCGGGACTAGCGGGGGGTCCCTTTGGGGAGCTGTTTTTT. It codes for CASKVPGLAGGPFGELFF.

This clonotype has at least ten counts. The CDR3 spells CASSRGGVSGANVLTF. DNA for the CDR3: TGTGCCAGCAGCCGGGGGGGGGTCTCTGGGGCCAACGTCCTGACTTTC. The chain is built from TRBV5-5 and TRBJ2-6; 8 nucleotides align to TRBD2. The V segment lost 4 bases and the J segment 0 bases; nucleotides outside the gene matches: 3. The germline V gene has CDR1 SGHKS and CDR2 YYEKEE (reference sequence). The CDR3 contains 16 residues.

This clonotype turned up a few times. The rearrangement joins TRBV19 to TRBJ1-1; D not resolved. The CDR3 consists of 14 residues. Trimming pared 6 bases from V and 3 bases from J, leaving 14 bases between. The germline gives CDR1 LNHDA, CDR2 SQIVND (reference sequence). The CDR3 region has the DNA TGTGCCAGTAGCACTAGCCCTGAAGACACTGAAGCTTTCTTT. As protein: CASSTSPEDTEAFF.

The rearrangement uses TRBV12-3 or TRBV12-4 and TRBJ2-2; D call uncertain. This CDR3 has 11 amino acids. V lost 2 bases to trimming and J lost 6 bases, with 1 base between them. In nucleotides, the CDR3 is TGTGCCAGCAGTTTATCCGGGGAGCTGTTTTTT. It encodes CASSLSGELFF.

V and J are TRBV20-1 and TRBJ1-1; no firm D call. In germline, CDR1 is DFQATT, CDR2 SNEGSKA (reference sequence). Trimming left V 5 bases short and J 0 bases short, with 10 bases between. The CDR3 runs to 13 residues. CDR3 nucleotides: TGCAGTGCTCCGTGGGGAATGAACACTGAAGCTTTCTTT. This translates into CSAPWGMNTEAFF.

The rearrangement joins TRBV20-1 to TRBJ2-7; tentative D call: TRBD1 (6 bases). The CDR3 covers 13 residues. V shed 4 bases and J shed 2 bases, with 12 bases lying between them. Germline CDR1 and CDR2: DFQATT and SNEGSKA (reference sequence). In DNA, the CDR3 is TGCAGTGCTAACAGGGTCCTTACCTACGAGCAGTACTTC. This gives the protein CSANRVLTYEQYF.

Many counts were recorded for this clonotype. The chain recombines TRBV24-1 with TRBJ1-5; 10 positions agree with TRBD1. The CDR3 contains 18 residues. Unmatched junction bases numbered 10, after V lost 5 bases and J lost 1 base. CDR1 and CDR2 (germline): KGHDR, SFDVKD. The CDR3 reads CATSGGDRGIKSNQPQHF. CDR3 nucleotides: TGTGCCACCAGTGGGGGGGACAGGGGAATAAAAAGCAATCAGCCCCAGCATTTT.